The 6 T cell receptor beta chains below were found in one sample sequenced in a study of T cells in Graves' hyperthyroidism and ophthalmopathy. RNA transcripts provided the source from which TCR beta CDR3 regions were amplified. HTBI primers were the set used in a first-round RT-PCR of the TCR CDR3. MiXCR was run by TCRdb on the multiplex PCR reads, yielding one entry per CDR3 protein. The sample consists of about 460,000 distinct CDR3 sequences, around a fifth of them appearing once. The sequenced sample consisted of blood. The receptor source for this set is a woman aged 65 to 85 with Graves' ophthalmopathy.

The CDR3 bases are TGTGCCAGCAGCGTTGACGTTGGGTATGAAAAACTGTTTTTT. As protein: CASSVDVGYEKLFF. The V gene is TRBV2, the J gene TRBJ1-4; D is uncertain. Germline values: CDR1 SNHLY, CDR2 FYNNEI. The CDR3 extends over 14 amino acids. Trimming stripped 6 bases from V and 6 bases from J, with 14 bases between.

The table lists this clonotype with many counts. The chain employs TRBV11-2 and TRBJ2-5; D is unresolved. This CDR3 has 15 amino acids. Germline-derived CDR1 and CDR2 are SGHAT and FQNNGV. Trimming cost V 4 bases and J 9 bases, with 21 bases left between them. CDR3 sequence reads: CASSSVRGPSPAQYF. CDR3 bases: TGTGCCAGCAGCTCAGTCAGAGGACCGTCACCAGCCCAGTACTTC.

This clonotype appeared once. This chain connects TRBV11-3 to TRBJ1-6; D is undetermined. V lost 3 bases and J lost 7, with 10 bases in between. Per the germline V gene, CDR1 is SGHNT and CDR2 is YENEEA. The CDR3 has 14 residues. CDR3 sequence reads: CASSFGQANSPLHF. CDR3 DNA: TGTGCCAGCAGCTTCGGGCAGGCAAATTCACCCCTCCACTTT.

This sequence joins TRBV5-1 and TRBJ2-1, with D uncertain. Per germline, CDR1 SGHRS and CDR2 YFSETQ. This CDR3 region has 15 residues. V lost 3 bases, J lost 0 bases, and 10 bases lay in between. The CDR3 here is CASSSSWSSYNEQFF. CDR3 nucleotides: TGCGCCAGCAGCTCCTCTTGGAGCTCCTACAATGAGCAGTTCTTC.

This clonotype was seen many times. The chain carries TRBV6-1 and TRBJ2-5; no definite D call. V dropped 6 bases and J dropped 5 bases, with 19 bases sitting between them. The CDR3 extends over 15 amino acids. The V gene's germline CDR1 is MNHNS and CDR2 SASEGT. This CDR3 reads CASSPSLARRETQYF. The CDR3 DNA sequence: TGTGCCAGCAGCCCTTCCCTTGCCCGGCGCGAGACCCAGTACTTC.

This clonotype was recorded at least ten times. The CDR3: CASSGRLSTDTQYF. DNA of the CDR3: TGTGCCAGCAGCGGTCGACTGAGCACAGATACGCAGTATTTT. The rearrangement uses TRBV2 and TRBJ2-3; D is uncertain. The CDR3 length is 14 residues. Trimming left V 6 bases short and J 0 bases short, with 10 bases between. Germline CDR1 reads SNHLY; CDR2 reads FYNNEI.